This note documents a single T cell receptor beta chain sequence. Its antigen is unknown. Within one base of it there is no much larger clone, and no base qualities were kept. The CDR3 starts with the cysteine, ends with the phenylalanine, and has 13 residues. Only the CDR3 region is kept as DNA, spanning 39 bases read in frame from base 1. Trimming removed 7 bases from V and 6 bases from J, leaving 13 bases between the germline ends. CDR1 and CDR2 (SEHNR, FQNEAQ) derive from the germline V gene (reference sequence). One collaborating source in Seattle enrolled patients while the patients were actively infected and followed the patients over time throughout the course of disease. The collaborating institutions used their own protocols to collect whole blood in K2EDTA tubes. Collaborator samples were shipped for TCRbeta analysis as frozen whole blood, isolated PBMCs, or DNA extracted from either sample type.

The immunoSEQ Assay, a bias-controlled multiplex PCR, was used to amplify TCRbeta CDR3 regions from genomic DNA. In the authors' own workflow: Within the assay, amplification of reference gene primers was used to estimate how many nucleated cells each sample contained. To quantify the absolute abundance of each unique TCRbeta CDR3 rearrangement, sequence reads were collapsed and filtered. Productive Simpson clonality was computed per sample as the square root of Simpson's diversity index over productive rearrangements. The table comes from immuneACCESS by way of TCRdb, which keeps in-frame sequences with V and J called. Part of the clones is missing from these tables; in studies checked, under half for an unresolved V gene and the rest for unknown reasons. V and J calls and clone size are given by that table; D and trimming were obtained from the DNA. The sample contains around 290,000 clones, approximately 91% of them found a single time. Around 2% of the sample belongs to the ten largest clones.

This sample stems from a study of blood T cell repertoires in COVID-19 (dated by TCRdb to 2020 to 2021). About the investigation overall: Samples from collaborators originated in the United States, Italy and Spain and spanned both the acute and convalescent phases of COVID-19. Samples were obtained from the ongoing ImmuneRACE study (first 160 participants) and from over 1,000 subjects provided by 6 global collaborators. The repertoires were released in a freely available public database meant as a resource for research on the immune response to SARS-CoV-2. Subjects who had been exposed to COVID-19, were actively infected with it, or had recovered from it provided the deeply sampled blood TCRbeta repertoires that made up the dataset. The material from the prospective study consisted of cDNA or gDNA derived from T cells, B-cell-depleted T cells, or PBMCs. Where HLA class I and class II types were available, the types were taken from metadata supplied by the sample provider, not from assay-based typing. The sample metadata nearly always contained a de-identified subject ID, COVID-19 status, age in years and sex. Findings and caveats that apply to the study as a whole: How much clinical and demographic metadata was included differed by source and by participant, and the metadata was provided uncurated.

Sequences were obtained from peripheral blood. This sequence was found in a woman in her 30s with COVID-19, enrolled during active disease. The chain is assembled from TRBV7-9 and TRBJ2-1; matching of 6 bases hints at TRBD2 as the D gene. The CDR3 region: CASKGTVSNEQFF. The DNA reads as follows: TGTGCCAGCAAGGGGACTGTCTCCAATGAGCAGTTCTTC.